The text below deals with one TCR beta chain. It has no known antigen specificity. It has no much larger one-base neighbor in the sample; base qualities were not kept. This sample was included in a study of CD8+ T cells in alopecia areata (dated by TCRdb to 2017 to 2018). Turning to the overall study: Treated patients were enrolled in an open-label pilot trial of oral tofacitinib, 5 to 10 mg twice daily, for moderate-to-severe alopecia areata. Tofacitinib was administered for 6 to 18 months, and 6 months of follow-up off drug were then conducted to assess delayed response and recurrence. In treated patients, disease severity was measured using the SALT score, which gives the percentage of scalp surface area affected. High-throughput TCRbeta sequencing was used to examine T cell clonal expansion in alopecia areata in both the C3H/HeJ mouse model and human patients. On the human side, TCRbeta sequencing was run on scalp tissue and on sorted CD4+ and CD8+ peripheral blood T cells from healthy controls and from alopecia areata patients with either patchy or totalis/universalis disease. Biopsies were taken from tofacitinib-treated patients at baseline and at 4 and 24 weeks of treatment, and a later scalp biopsy was taken in several of the tofacitinib-treated patients. Scalp clonality was compared across normal scalp (n=4), patchy alopecia areata scalp (n=8), and alopecia totalis/universalis scalp (n=8). RNA was extracted with the PAXgene miRNA kit for fixed scalp, the miRNeasy kit for PBMCs, and the RNeasy kit for mouse skin. TCRbeta CDR3 regions were amplified by immunoSEQ multiplex PCR using 35 Vbeta forward and 13 Jbeta reverse primers.

The library was made by the immunoSEQ multiplex PCR assay. RNA was extracted from all samples and reverse transcribed into cDNA as template for TCR sequencing. First-strand cDNA was synthesized with SuperScript III using a 2:1 mix of oligo-dT and random hexamers. A synthetic immune receptor repertoire was used to gauge amplification bias, and whatever bias remained was removed computationally. The paper's processing steps were these. Raw reads were preprocessed to remove errors, and CDR3 was defined according to IMGT conventions as the region from the conserved cysteine to phenylalanine. To get clonality, Shannon entropy was normalized by log2 of the number of productive unique TCRs and the result was subtracted from 1. Whether scalp clones were CD4 or CD8 was inferred by matching scalp TCRbeta sequences against CD4 and CD8 repertoires sorted from blood. TCRdb's version of the immuneACCESS table is confined to in-frame rearrangements and falls short of the full clone set. An unresolved V gene accounts for under half of the shortfall where checked; the remainder is of unknown origin. Clone size and the V and J calls come from that table; the DNA yielded D and trimming. This sample is represented by some 200,000 clones; around 60% of them were singletons. 3% to 3.5% of the sample is taken by the ten largest.

The label giving this sample's time point can be read as: around 28 days on oral tofacitinib. The meaning of the sample's treatment or condition label: oral pan-JAK inhibitor, 5-10 mg twice daily. Lesional scalp punch biopsies and peripheral blood were collected from alopecia areata patients. PBMCs were separated by density centrifugation and stained for CD3, CD4 and CD8, after which CD4+ and CD8+ T cells were sorted on a FACSAria. Trimming costs V 5 bases and J 0 bases, and their ends lie 19 bases apart. The cysteine opens and the phenylalanine closes a CDR3 of 16 amino acids. Solely the CDR3 DNA is kept, with 48 bases framed from the first base. CDR1 and CDR2 (SQVTM, ANQGSEA) derive from the germline V gene. Points the paper makes about the study in general: Unlike mouse skin, which is dominated by gammadelta T cells, normal human skin has resident alphabeta T cells that are also sequenced, and this complicates analysis of the scalp TCR repertoire. Shared TCR sequences between patients were less evident than in mice, which may be partly attributable to HLA diversity in the patient population. During tofacitinib treatment, many expanded lesional clones remained in scalp and blood, and this persistence may partly explain relapse after treatment is stopped. Scalp clonality and the number of expanded CD8+ clones among the top 100 scalp clones were significantly decreased by tofacitinib. Because the treated cohort was small and had only one nonresponder, larger studies are needed to examine links between baseline CD8+ expansion and response. Lesional scalp, especially in alopecia totalis/universalis, showed higher clonality and more expanded CD8+ clones than normal scalp, suggesting antigenic drive.

The clonotype was recovered from a human donor with alopecia areata. The rearranged chain carries TRBV29-1 and TRBJ1-2; matching of 5 bases hints at TRBD1 as the D gene. The sequences come from CD4+ T cells sorted from blood, collected at week 4, from a patient treated with tofacitinib. The nucleotide sequence is given as TGCAGCGTTCATGTTCCTGGGACGGGCGCTAACTATGGCTACACCTTC. It specifies CSVHVPGTGANYGYTF.